These 28 T cell receptor beta chains came from one sample sequenced in a study of T-cell memory formation after mild COVID-19. TCRdb reprocessed the 5' RACE reads with MiXCR, giving one entry per CDR3 protein. The table shows fewer than 650,000 distinct CDR3 sequences, with roughly 20% occurring only once. The sequenced sample consisted of PBMCs or a T cell subset sorted from them (not recorded which). The origin of the receptors is an adult woman who had mild COVID-19 (a few samples of this study predate the infection). Cell type and time point are not known.

This clonotype has a count of ten or more. V is TRBV4-3 and J is TRBJ2-7, with TRBD2 matching 12 bases. V shed 2 bases and J 4 bases; nucleotides not matched to a gene: 3. The CDR3 is 15 residues long. CDR1 LGHNA and CDR2 YSLEER come from the germline V gene. The CDR3 bases are TGCGCCAGCAGCCAACACGGGACTAGCGGGTACGAGCAGTACTTC. Translation gives CASSQHGTSGYEQYF.

The chain joins TRBV5-1 to TRBJ1-3; 7 bases map to TRBD1. Germline V CDR1 and CDR2: SGHRS, YFSETQ. V shed 4 bases and J 2 bases; nucleotides not matched to a gene: 6. This CDR3 contains 15 residues. The CDR3 region is CASSEQGGPGNTIYF. CDR3 in DNA: TGCGCCAGCAGCGAGCAGGGGGGACCTGGAAACACCATATATTTT.

There are a few counts of this clonotype. CDR3 in amino acids: CASSIDRQGWSPLHF. CDR3 nucleotides: TGTGCCAGTAGTATAGATCGACAGGGTTGGTCACCCCTCCACTTT. This sequence joins TRBV19 and TRBJ1-6; 7 nucleotides match TRBD1. CDR3 length equals 15 residues. The germline CDR1 and CDR2 sequences are LNHDA and SQIVND (reference sequence). Unmatched junction bases numbered 6, after V lost 0 bases and J lost 10 bases.

The chain employs TRBV5-1 and TRBJ2-1; D remains ambiguous. This CDR3 contains 15 residues. Trimming left V 0 bases short and J 2 bases short, with 9 bases between. Germline loops: CDR1 SGHRS, CDR2 YFSETQ. CDR3 region: CASSLGDAAYNEQFF. The CDR3 nucleotides are TGCGCCAGCAGCTTGGGAGACGCCGCCTACAATGAGCAGTTCTTC.

This clonotype was observed a few times. This chain uses TRBV6-6 with TRBJ2-7; D remains ambiguous. V was shortened by 5 bases and J by 3 bases, with 14 bases between the two germline ends. This CDR3 is 14 amino acids long. Germline loops: CDR1 MNHNY, CDR2 SVGAGI (reference sequence). The chain's CDR3 is CASSVGPAGYEQYF. The CDR3 DNA is TGTGCCAGCAGTGTCGGGCCAGCCGGCTACGAGCAGTACTTC.

This clonotype was seen many times. The chain recombines TRBV7-9 with TRBJ2-2; 7 nucleotides line up with TRBD2. CDR3 length: 16 amino acids. Germline CDR1 is SEHNR and CDR2 is FQNEAQ (reference sequence). The V gene end was trimmed by 4 bases and the J gene end by 1 base; junction bases not matched to a gene: 6. The CDR3 loop is CASSYPSGGNTGELFF. For the CDR3, the DNA is TGTGCCAGCAGCTACCCGTCGGGGGGGAACACCGGGGAGCTGTTTTTT. The variable domain in full, with the rest retrieved from reference TRBV7-9 and TRBJ2-2, is DTGVSQNPRHKITKRGQNVTFRCDPISEHNRLYWYRQTLGQGPEFLTYFQNEAQLEKSRLLSDRFSAERPKGSFSTLEIQRTEQGDSAMYLCASSYPSGGNTGELFFGEGSRLTVL.

In this sample, this clonotype turned up a few times. This rearrangement joins TRBV5-6 to TRBJ2-2; D may be TRBD1 or TRBD2 (6 bases each). This CDR3 has 15 residues. The germline V gene encodes CDR1 SGHDT and CDR2 YYEEEE. V gave up 0 bases and J gave up 3 bases, with 9 bases separating them. The DNA of the CDR3 is TGTGCCAGCAGCTTGGCTGGGGGGCACACCGGGGAGCTGTTTTTT. This translates into CASSLAGGHTGELFF.

V and J are TRBV7-2 and TRBJ1-5, with 7 bases aligning to TRBD1. CDR3 size: 14 residues. Trimming at V came to 5 bases and at J to 3 bases, leaving 4 bases not matched to a gene. CDR1 SGHTA and CDR2 FQGNSA come from the germline V gene. The CDR3 DNA reads TGTGCCAGCAGCCAACAGGGGCCCAATCAGCCCCAGCATTTT. Translation gives CASSQQGPNQPQHF. The whole variable domain, filled in from reference TRBV7-2 and TRBJ1-5, reads GAGVSQSPSNKVTEKGKDVELRCDPISGHTALYWYRQSLGQGLEFLIYFQGNSAPDKSGLPSDRFSAERTGGSVSTLTIQRTQQEDSAVYLCASSQQGPNQPQHFGDGTRLSIL.

The chain carries TRBV5-1 and TRBJ1-1, with D possibly being TRBD1 (6 bases). The CDR3 has 14 residues. Germline CDR1 SGHRS, CDR2 YFSETQ. Trimming removed 2 bases at V and 4 bases at J, with 12 bases between. DNA of the CDR3: TGCGCCAGCAGCTTCAGGGTCAGGGGCACTGAAGCTTTCTTT. Protein sequence: CASSFRVRGTEAFF.

This sequence joins TRBV30 and TRBJ1-5; unclear D gene. The CDR3 is 14 residues long. Per germline, CDR1 GTSNPN and CDR2 SVGIG (reference sequence). Trimming shortened V by 1 base and J by 7 bases, and 14 bases separated the two germline ends. CDR3 protein: CAWSGQARRQPQHF. CDR3 DNA sequence: TGTGCCTGGAGTGGGCAGGCCCGAAGGCAGCCCCAGCATTTT.

This chain joins TRBV20-1 and TRBJ1-4; tentatively, D is TRBD1 (6 bases). The CDR3 has 13 residues. V dropped 3 bases and J dropped 4 bases, with 9 bases sitting between them. Germline V gene sequence: CDR1 DFQATT, CDR2 SNEGSKA (reference sequence). The CDR3 sequence is CSARTGLNEKLFF. The CDR3 DNA follows: TGCAGTGCTAGGACAGGACTTAATGAAAAACTGTTTTTT.

This clonotype was detected only a few times. Given a much more abundant clone one base away, this may be a read error. The genes are TRBV20-1 and TRBJ2-7, with D possibly matching TRBD1 (6 bases). This CDR3 is built from 11 residues. Germline CDR1 DFQATT, CDR2 SNEGSKA (reference sequence). The CDR3 here is CRAPWQGEQYF. CDR3 DNA sequence: TGCAGGGCCCCCTGGCAGGGGGAGCAGTACTTC.

The CDR3 loop reads CAIRSRTNSSTDTQYF. The CDR3 DNA sequence: TGTGCCATCCGATCCAGGACAAACAGTAGCACAGATACGCAGTATTTT. The rearrangement uses TRBV10-3 and TRBJ2-3; TRBD1 is a possible D gene (5 bases). Looked up from germline, CDR1 is ENHRY and CDR2 is SYGVKD. The V end lost 8 bases, the J end lost 0 bases, and 18 bases lay between the germline ends. There are 16 residues in the CDR3.

This chain links TRBV6-5 with TRBJ2-1; 10 nucleotides agree with TRBD2. The CDR3 has 17 residues. Germline CDR1 is MNHEY and CDR2 is SVGAGI. J was trimmed by 2 bases and V by 0 bases; bases with no gene match: 4. The CDR3 reads CASSYSSGGAAYNEQFF. The CDR3 DNA sequence: TGTGCCAGCAGTTACTCGAGCGGGGGGGCCGCCTACAATGAGCAGTTCTTC.

V usage is TRBV6-5 and J usage is TRBJ1-5; TRBD1 is a possible D gene (5 bases). The CDR3 has 14 amino acids. V was cut by 2 bases and J by 6 bases, with 11 bases left in between. Looked up from germline, CDR1 is MNHEY and CDR2 is SVGAGI. The CDR3 nucleotides read TGTGCCAGCAGTTACAAAGGGGCGAGTCAGCCCCAGCATTTT. Translated, it gives CASSYKGASQPQHF.

This clonotype was found a few times. The rearrangement uses TRBV7-2 and TRBJ1-1; no clear D. V lost 2 bases to trimming and J lost 1 base, with 14 bases between them. The germline gives CDR1 SGHTA, CDR2 FQGNSA. There are 16 residues in the CDR3. CDR3 nucleotides: TGTGCCAGCAGCTTATTTAATGGTCTGGGGAACACTGAAGCTTTCTTT. Translating gives CASSLFNGLGNTEAFF.

The genes are TRBV7-9 and TRBJ2-7; the D gene could be TRBD1 or TRBD2 (5 bases each). The V gene lost 10 bases and the J gene lost 0 bases, with 13 bases spanning the gap. The CDR3 is made up of 13 amino acids. Germline V gene data show CDR1 as SEHNR and CDR2 as FQNEAQ (reference sequence). This chain's CDR3 is CATPGPDSYEQYF. As DNA, the CDR3 is TGTGCCACTCCGGGGCCCGACTCCTACGAGCAGTACTTC.

This clonotype was seen more than once but under ten times. The chain has TRBV12-3 or TRBV12-4 and TRBJ2-6, with 7 bases fitting TRBD1. The trim removed 5 bases at V and 0 bases at J, leaving 7 bases unmatched. The length of the CDR3 is 17 residues. CDR3 in DNA: TGTGCCAGCAGTATCACTGGGACAGCCTCTGGGGCCAACGTCCTGACTTTC. The encoded protein is CASSITGTASGANVLTF.

This clonotype occurred once. The chain links TRBV4-1 to TRBJ2-7; 8 nucleotides align to TRBD1. This CDR3 is built from 18 residues. V lost 3 bases to trimming and J lost 0 bases; unmatched junction nucleotides: 13. Germline-derived CDR1 and CDR2 are MGHRA and YSYEKL. CDR3 coding DNA: TGCGCCAGCAGCCAGGACGACATTAGGACAGGGACCTCCTACGAGCAGTACTTC. Its translation: CASSQDDIRTGTSYEQYF.

The chain links TRBV9 to TRBJ2-7, with TRBD1 matching 7 bases. Germline CDR1 SGDLS, CDR2 YYNGEE. The CDR3 is 15 amino acids. V shed 2 bases and J 2 bases; nucleotides not matched to a gene: 7. CDR3 sequence reads: CASSVAGTAAYEQYF. In DNA form, the CDR3 reads TGTGCCAGCAGCGTTGCCGGGACAGCAGCCTACGAGCAGTACTTC.

The chain links TRBV7-2 to TRBJ2-5; D is possibly TRBD2 (6 bases). The CDR3 length is 14 residues. From germline, CDR1 is SGHTA and CDR2 FQGNSA. V lost 7 bases and J lost 6, with 18 bases in between. DNA of the CDR3: TGTGCCAGCAACGCCGCGGGGCCATCTAAGACCCAGTACTTC. Protein product: CASNAAGPSKTQYF.

This clonotype was seen a few times. The rearrangement joins TRBV4-1 to TRBJ2-5; D ambiguous. Trimming stripped 1 base from V and 2 bases from J, with 8 bases between. CDR1 and CDR2 (germline): MGHRA, YSYEKL. CDR3 length: 14 amino acids. The CDR3 DNA reads as TGCGCCAGCAGCCAAGTGAAACTACAAGAGACCCAGTACTTC. It yields the protein CASSQVKLQETQYF.

This clonotype was seen many times. The CDR3 region has the DNA TGTGCCACCAGACAGTACTCGTATAGCAATCAGCCCCAGCATTTT. Translated, it gives CATRQYSYSNQPQHF. The chain combines TRBV15 with TRBJ1-5; unclear D gene. Germline lookup yields CDR1 LNHNV and CDR2 YYDKDF (reference sequence). The V and J ends lost 6 bases and 0 bases respectively, with 12 bases between them. The CDR3 contains 15 residues.

This clonotype was observed a few times. CDR3 residues: CASSLSTSGFNSNQPQHF. CDR3 DNA: TGTGCCAGCAGCTTGTCCACCTCGGGGTTCAATAGCAATCAGCCCCAGCATTTT. The V and J genes are TRBV7-8 and TRBJ1-5; unclear D gene. Per germline, CDR1 SGHVS and CDR2 FQNEAQ. The CDR3 length is 18 residues. V lost 3 bases, J lost 0 bases, and 18 bases lay in between.

This sequence joins TRBV6-2 or TRBV6-3 and TRBJ2-1, with D possibly TRBD2 on 5 matching bases. V was pared by 7 bases and J by 7 bases, with 20 bases between. The CDR3 has 15 amino acids. Germline CDR1 and CDR2: MNHEY and SVGEGT. The CDR3 DNA sequence: TGTGCCAGCACTTCCTTGGGAGTTAGGGCGAATGAGCAGTTCTTC. Encoded protein: CASTSLGVRANEQFF.

This clonotype was observed a handful of times. The chain has TRBV7-3 and TRBJ2-2; 7 nucleotides line up with TRBD2. CDR1 and CDR2 (germline): SGHTA, FQGTGA. This CDR3 has 16 residues. V dropped 5 bases and J dropped 3; count of bases not matched to a gene: 9. This chain's CDR3 is CASSLPREDYTGELFF. The DNA of the CDR3 is TGTGCCAGCAGCCTGCCCCGGGAGGACTACACCGGGGAGCTGTTTTTT.

V usage is TRBV12-3 or TRBV12-4 and J usage is TRBJ2-1; D call uncertain. Trimming took off 5 bases at V and 7 bases at J, with 12 bases between the two ends. This CDR3 contains 13 residues. The CDR3 loop reads CASSREFGNEQFF. The CDR3 nucleotides are TGTGCCAGCAGTCGAGAGTTTGGTAATGAGCAGTTCTTC.

This clonotype was counted between two and nine times. The CDR3 is CASRGALNYGYTF. The CDR3 DNA is TGTGCCAGCAGGGGGGCCCTTAACTATGGCTACACCTTC. The rearrangement links TRBV2 to TRBJ1-2, with D perhaps matching TRBD1 (6 bases). Germline V gene lookup returns CDR1 SNHLY and CDR2 FYNNEI. Trimming shortened V by 6 bases and J by 1 base, and 9 bases separated the two germline ends. CDR3 length equals 13 residues.